Here is one TCR beta chain with its context. Its antigen remains undetermined. Base qualities were left out, and no much larger clone turns up one base away. Ends trimmed: V by 2 bases, J by 6 bases; bases unmatched to a gene: 3. The germline V gene (reference sequence) gives CDR1 as SEHNR and CDR2 as FQNEAQ. Including the terminal cysteine and phenylalanine, the CDR3 comprises 13 residues. The DNA shown is the 39-base CDR3, in frame from base 1. The cohort was made up of several hundred healthy bone marrow donors. All cohort members were sampled while nominally healthy, although unrecorded immune exposures were likely present. The donor was CMV seronegative and belonged to the group of 352 seronegative cohort members. A peripheral blood sample was provided by each donor, and peripheral blood mononuclear cells were used for TCR beta sequencing. The Qiagen DNeasy Blood Extraction Kit was used to extract genomic DNA from the blood cell samples.

Receptor libraries were prepared by the immunoSEQ multiplex PCR assay. For the multiplex PCR, a mixture combining 60 forward primers for TCR Vbeta segments and 13 reverse primers for TCR Jbeta segments was used. A multiplex PCR assay on genomic DNA amplified the CDR3 region of rearranged TCR beta genes. The amplified TCR beta libraries were sequenced on the Illumina HiSeq System as 87-base-pair reads. As for how the authors treated the data: A later analysis tallied tens of millions of unique TCR beta chains across the approximately 670 repertoires, and some 10 million of those chains were shared by two or more donors. To remove PCR and sequencing errors, raw reads were error-corrected and collapsed into unique sequences using a nearest-neighbor algorithm that merged closely related sequences. V, D and J gene segments were assigned by aligning CDR3 sequences to IMGT reference sequences. For a sequence to be retained, a match of at least six nucleotides was required to both a V gene segment and a J gene segment. Rearrangements were called productive when the CDR3 lacked stop codons and stayed in frame with V and J; all others were non-productive. CDR3 was defined by IMGT convention, running from the second conserved V-encoded cysteine to the conserved J-encoded phenylalanine. The earlier analysis of about 590 of the donors excluded sequences that lacked an unambiguous match to a single V gene segment. An earlier analysis of approximately 590 of the donors classified V segments as functional when productive rearrangements were above 56.7% and as segregating when the standard deviation between donors was above 5%. A statistical classification framework was developed to diagnose cytomegalovirus status using the catalog of TCR beta chain sequences. In a later analysis, TCR nucleotide sequences were compared against IMGT/GENE-DB human TR gene sequences so that V and J genes could be assigned. The TCRdist pipeline was used in a later analysis to assign CDR3 sequences and most-parsimonious VDJ recombination scenarios. A later analysis defined each TCR beta chain by its CDR3 amino acid sequence plus V-gene family, and excluded reads lacking a unique V-gene family. As a way to deal with suspected cross-contamination and a sequencing artifact, a later analysis dropped approximately 570 nucleotide sequences that were highly shared and had low generation probability. In a later analysis, a clonal expansion index was calculated for each public chain from normalized within-repertoire ranks of inferred template counts. A later analysis computed generation probabilities with a VDJ recombination model fitted to out-of-frame rearrangements, and checked the results against IGoR. In a later analysis, hypergeometric tests were used to score TCR-TCR, TCR-HLA and TCR-CMV co-occurrence, with a repertoire-size bias correction applied to TCR pairs. False discovery rates were estimated in a later analysis by permuting HLA or CMV assignments 20 times. In a later analysis, co-occurring TCRs were grouped with DBSCAN, and TCRdist sequence similarity was added when clustering was performed within HLA-allele-positive subsets. Co-occurrence clustering excluded repertoires with fewer than 30,000 or more than 120,000 public chains, plus five with anomalous nucleotide sharing. TCRdb provides this immuneACCESS table in a form limited to in-frame rearrangements. Some clones are lacking; in checked studies, under half of them reflect an unresolved V gene, and why the rest are absent is not known. From that table come the V and J calls and clone size; the DNA was used to work out D and trimming. The sample data list some 77,000 clones, and 79% of these were observed just once. The top ten constitute 2.5% of the sample.

This sample is part of a study of cytomegalovirus exposure and HLA in healthy donors (dated by TCRdb to about 2017). The study in broad terms: According to an earlier analysis of a few hundred of the donors, 150 million to 200 million T cells yielded roughly 110 million unique TCR beta sequences and about 280 Gb of sequence data. An early release that covered approximately 600 HLA-typed donors contained approximately 290 gigabases of sequencing data and tens of millions of unique TCR sequences. The genetic ancestry cluster associated with self-reported Caucasian donors included roughly 84% of the roughly 360 genotyped donors. The study was designed to test whether signatures of past pathogen exposure could be identified by cataloging public T cell receptors. Using immunosequencing, the study profiled T cell repertoires from fewer than 700 subjects and related those repertoires to cytomegalovirus serostatus. Along with the roughly 670-subject first cohort, a separate validation cohort of over 90 different subjects was used. The study combined high-throughput TCR immunosequencing, statistical association of individual TCRs with disease status, and machine learning to predict cytomegalovirus infection status. To study patterns of TCR occurrence, a later analysis re-analyzed previously published TCR beta repertoires from 700 or so donors and added high-resolution HLA genotyping. Rather than using new phenotypic data, the later analysis identified candidate immune exposures from TCR beta sequences and from how often those sequences occurred across donors. In an earlier analysis of roughly 600 of the donors, high-throughput TCR beta sequencing was used to judge whether each TCR beta V gene segment behaved as functional or pseudogenic. Donor age, sex, ethnicity and CMV serostatus were compiled alongside the repertoire data. Genome-wide SNP genotypes for about 55% of the roughly 670 donors were used in a later genetic analysis, which treated that subset as a discovery cohort. All discovery cohort repertoires had been generated on a single sequencing platform. Class I and class II HLA loci were covered by the typing at four-digit resolution. The number of typed donors differed by locus: 629-630 for A, B, C, DRB1 and DQB1; some 500 for DQA1; 606 for DPA1; and roughly 450 for DPB1. Four or five DR-DQ haplotypes were treated as single units for association and clustering because of strong linkage in the cohort. On average, roughly 240,000 unique TCR beta nucleotide sequences were sequenced per donor among about 400 genotyped donors of the cohort, with roughly 18% of those sequences being non-productive. General study outcomes and caveats: Because some donors lacked HLA typing at each locus, the association tests relied only on the typed subset. A later genetic analysis reported fewer N-insertions in productive TCRs among donors in an Asian-associated ancestry cluster than the roughly 700-donor mean. It was suggested by the authors that the approach could potentially be generalized to other disease states and immunological phenotypes. In an earlier analysis of 450 to 750 of the donors, most TCR beta V segments appeared in productive rearrangements about 87% or about 30% of the time, broadly matching IMGT annotations. Most TCR sequences were seen in very few donors, while some public TCRs were found in many individuals. In the study, roughly 160 TCR beta chains were listed as associated with cytomegalovirus. A group of highly shared sequence variants was considered likely to be a technical artifact of the sequencing pipeline. Specific HLA alleles were associated with 15,000 to 20,000 TCR beta sequences at a false discovery rate of 0.05 in a later analysis. When HLA alleles, especially DR and DQ, strongly co-occurred, attributing TCR associations to individual alleles was difficult. For the cohort, immune exposure information was limited to CMV serostatus. The classifier was reported to diagnose cytomegalovirus status with high specificity and sensitivity in both the original cohort and the validation cohort. Correlated functional status among segregating V segments might reflect linkage disequilibrium, but an unknown experimental factor could not be ruled out. In a later analysis, several top co-occurrence clusters were reported to appear linked to parvovirus B19, influenza, CMV and Epstein-Barr virus. V-gene and J-gene trimming of TCR beta chains was associated with a missense DCLRE1C variant in a later genetic analysis, and the association was replicated in an independent cohort. A further reported finding was that TCR beta sequences accurately predicted the HLA-A and HLA-B alleles for most subjects in the first cohort. According to a later analysis, TCR association rates differed among HLA loci, with DRB1 alleles showing the most associated TCRs and HLA-C alleles showing the fewest. Most CMV-associated TCR beta chains appeared to be HLA-restricted in a later analysis, and the HLA associations seemed to be driven largely by CMV exposure. Roughly uniform sequencing depth across donors was assumed in presence/absence analyses, although this assumption may not hold. A later analysis found that HLA-associated TCR beta chains were more clonally expanded and had lower generation probabilities than equally common non-associated chains. Some IMGT-functional V segments, including TRBV6-2 and TRBV6-3, could not be distinguished by the 87-base-pair reads and were therefore excluded. Only TCR beta chains were sequenced in this cohort, and the absence of alpha or paired-chain data limited detectable features. A few of the identified cytomegalovirus-associated TCR beta chains were confirmed in vitro to be specific for cytomegalovirus antigens. Because counts were too low, some 17 rarely observed V segments, including chromosome 9 orphons, were left out of the earlier analysis of 500 to 750 of the donors.

The sequence was obtained from a man aged 25-40 years in good health and CMV-seronegative. The source material was PBMCs. Here the chain combines TRBV7-9 and TRBJ1-2; 7 nucleotides in the junction match TRBD1. The DNA sequence is as follows: TGTGCCAGCAGCTTATCTACAGGGGATGGCTACACCTTC. Its translation reads: CASSLSTGDGYTF.